The 32 T cell receptor beta chains presented below share a single source sample, sequenced in a study of T cell clones after liver transplantation. Assay used: immunoSEQ multiplex PCR; TCRdb lists only in-frame clones, some missing. The data contain roughly 20,000 clones, roughly 92% of them singletons. This specimen was CD8+ T cells from blood, taken about 27 months after liver transplant. The receptor set was obtained from a human patient who received a liver transplant. Some T cells may be graft donor cells.

V usage is TRBV27 and J usage is TRBJ2-3; a weak D match, TRBD1 (6 bases). The V gene lost 7 bases and the J gene lost 2 bases, with 16 bases spanning the gap. The CDR3 is made up of 15 amino acids. The germline V gene has CDR1 MNHEY and CDR2 SMNVEV (reference sequence). CDR3 protein: CASTPLGTSTDTQYF. CDR3 in DNA: TGTGCCAGCACCCCCCTGGGGACATCCACAGATACGCAGTATTTT.

The genes are TRBV28 and TRBJ2-5, with D perhaps matching TRBD2 (5 bases). Germline V gives CDR1 MDHEN, CDR2 SYDVKM. Trimming shortened V by 2 bases and J by 0 bases, and 13 bases separated the two germline ends. The CDR3 covers 16 residues. Here the CDR3 DNA reads TGTGCCAGCAGTTTACCAGCGGAACTATACCAAGAGACCCAGTACTTC. Translating gives CASSLPAELYQETQYF.

The V gene is TRBV2, the J gene TRBJ1-2, with 8 bases fitting TRBD1. Germline V lookup: CDR1 SNHLY, CDR2 FYNNEI. V was clipped by 1 base and J by 4 bases; unmatched bases: 5. The CDR3 covers 15 residues. The CDR3 DNA reads TGTGCCAGCAGTGAAGACCAGGGGGCGTTCTATGGCTACACCTTC. Residues: CASSEDQGAFYGYTF.

The chain links TRBV7-7 to TRBJ2-7; D is unresolved. The CDR3 totals 13 residues. V gave up 2 bases and J gave up 2 bases, with 7 bases separating them. Germline lookup yields CDR1 SSHAT and CDR2 FNYEAQ (reference sequence). As DNA, the CDR3 is TGTGCCAGCAGCTTAAACTCCGCCTACGAGCAGTACTTC. Translating it yields CASSLNSAYEQYF. Full variable domain (rest looked up from reference TRBV7-7 and TRBJ2-7): GAGVSQSPRYKVTKRGQDVTLRCDPISSHATLYWYQQALGQGPEFLTYFNYEAQPDKSGLPSDRFSAERPEGSISTLTIQRTEQRDSAMYRCASSLNSAYEQYFGPGTRLTVT.

This clone was seen a single time. V usage is TRBV2 and J usage is TRBJ2-7, with D hard to call. The CDR3 consists of 17 residues. Germline lookup yields CDR1 SNHLY and CDR2 FYNNEI. Trimming stripped 1 base from V and 3 bases from J, with 19 bases between. CDR3 loop: CASSEDLPNVGLYEQYF. The CDR3 DNA follows: TGTGCCAGCAGTGAAGATTTGCCAAACGTGGGTCTCTACGAGCAGTACTTC.

This chain uses TRBV7-3 with TRBJ2-7; D remains ambiguous. Deletions cut 2 bases from V and 6 bases from J, with 5 bases between. Germline assignment: CDR1 SGHTA and CDR2 FQGTGA. The CDR3 has 11 amino acids. The CDR3 region has the DNA TGTGCCAGCAGCTTACCTTCCGAGCAGTACTTC. The encoded protein is CASSLPSEQYF.

This chain connects TRBV5-5 to TRBJ2-1; 8 bases map to TRBD2. CDR1 and CDR2 (germline): SGHKS, YYEKEE (reference sequence). This CDR3 spans 13 amino acids. Trimming cost V 4 bases and J 8 bases; bases outside gene matches: 5. This CDR3 reads CASSPGTRDEQFF. The DNA of the CDR3 is TGTGCCAGCAGCCCCGGGACTAGGGATGAGCAGTTCTTC.

The chain carries TRBV9 and TRBJ2-1, with 8 bases fitting TRBD2. The CDR3 extends over 12 amino acids. Germline V gives CDR1 SGDLS, CDR2 YYNGEE. V gave up 3 bases and J gave up 7 bases; unmatched junction bases: 0. CDR3 coding DNA: TGTGCCAGCAGCGGCGGGAGGAATGAGCAGTTCTTC. Its protein is CASSGGRNEQFF.

This CDR3 reads CASSPIGREGVNEQFF. CDR3 coding DNA: TGCGCCAGCAGCCCGATTGGGCGGGAGGGAGTTAATGAGCAGTTCTTC. The chain recombines TRBV5-1 with TRBJ2-1; 9 nucleotides agree with TRBD2. Germline loops: CDR1 SGHRS, CDR2 YFSETQ. V lost 4 bases, J lost 7 bases, and 12 bases stayed unmatched. CDR3 length: 16 residues.

The gene calls are TRBV27 and TRBJ2-7, with D unclear. The CDR3 is 13 amino acids. V lost 2 bases to trimming and J lost 6 bases, with 11 bases between them. Per germline, CDR1 MNHEY and CDR2 SMNVEV (reference sequence). Here the CDR3 DNA reads TGTGCCAGCAGTTTAGGCCCTAGGCGCGAGCAGTACTTC. Encoded protein: CASSLGPRREQYF.

The CDR3 here is CASSPPGGETQYF. DNA of the CDR3: TGTGCCAGCAGCCCACCTGGTGGGGAGACCCAGTACTTC. The chain recombines TRBV7-9 with TRBJ2-5, with D unresolved. Germline V gene data show CDR1 as SEHNR and CDR2 as FQNEAQ (reference sequence). The CDR3 consists of 13 residues. V lost 5 bases and J 5 bases, leaving 12 bases between the germline ends.

The V and J genes are TRBV14 and TRBJ2-1; D not resolved. The CDR3 runs 12 residues. Germline V CDR1 and CDR2: SGHDN, FVKESK. V gave up 0 bases and J gave up 12 bases, with 9 bases separating them. The CDR3 DNA follows: TGTGCCAGCAGCCAAGATAGCTTAGGGCAGTTCTTC. It codes for CASSQDSLGQFF.

The chain links TRBV5-1 to TRBJ2-5; tentatively, D is TRBD1 (6 bases). CDR1 is SGHRS and CDR2 is YFSETQ in the germline V gene. The CDR3 spans 14 residues. V lost 4 bases and J lost 5, with 15 bases in between. The CDR3 reads CASSPATGLETQYF. The CDR3 region has the DNA TGCGCCAGCAGCCCCGCTACAGGGCTGGAGACCCAGTACTTC.

The CDR3 spells CASSYGSTEAFF. The CDR3 DNA is TGTGCCAGCAGTTATGGGTCCACTGAAGCTTTCTTT. The chain employs TRBV6-6 and TRBJ1-1; D is unclear. In germline, CDR1 is MNHNY, CDR2 SVGAGI (reference sequence). Between the trimmed V and J ends, which lost 3 bases and 4 bases, there was a span of 6 bases. The CDR3 contains 12 residues.

The chain has TRBV5-1 and TRBJ2-3, with TRBD2 matching over 9 bases. The CDR3 is made up of 16 amino acids. V lost 0 bases, J lost 1 base, and 3 bases stayed unmatched. Germline assignment: CDR1 SGHRS and CDR2 YFSETQ. CDR3: CASSLAWTSGTDTQYF. The DNA of the CDR3 is TGCGCCAGCAGCTTGGCCTGGACTAGCGGCACAGATACGCAGTATTTT.

The V gene is TRBV11-2, the J gene TRBJ2-5; D may be TRBD1 (5 bases). Per the germline V gene, CDR1 is SGHAT and CDR2 is FQNNGV. CDR3 length: 15 residues. Trimming left V 1 base short and J 2 bases short, with 11 bases between. The CDR3 DNA follows: TGTGCCAGCAGCTTAGGGGGCTTGGGTCAAGAGACCCAGTACTTC. Its translation: CASSLGGLGQETQYF.

This chain connects TRBV9 to TRBJ2-1, with 9 bases matching TRBD2. This CDR3 region has 15 residues. The V segment lost 4 bases and the J segment 6 bases; nucleotides outside the gene matches: 8. CDR1 and CDR2 from the germline V gene are SGDLS and YYNGEE. CDR3 in amino acids: CASSHSGSRINEQFF. For the CDR3, the DNA is TGTGCCAGCAGCCATAGCGGGAGTCGGATCAATGAGCAGTTCTTC.

In regard to this clone: A read error may produce the germline difference seen at one junction end. V gene TRBV6-5 combines with J gene TRBJ1-2; D is perhaps TRBD1 (5 bases). CDR1 and CDR2 from the germline V gene are MNHEY and SVGAGI. The CDR3 totals 14 residues. The CDR3 reads CASSDSGGLYGYTF. The CDR3 bases are TGTGCCAGCAGTGACTCCGGGGGACTCTATGGCTACACCTTC.

J is TRBJ1-2 and V is TRBV7-9; D uncertain. Germline assignment: CDR1 SEHNR and CDR2 FQNEAQ (reference sequence). V lost 5 bases, J lost 8 bases, and 12 bases lay in between. CDR3 length: 12 residues. CDR3 protein: CASSLTRGGYTF. CDR3 bases: TGTGCCAGCAGCCTAACCCGCGGGGGCTACACCTTC.

The chain is built from TRBV5-1 and TRBJ1-4, with unresolved D. The germline V and J ends were trimmed by 2 bases and 6 bases, with 5 bases remaining between them. Germline V gene lookup returns CDR1 SGHRS and CDR2 YFSETQ. CDR3 size: 12 residues. The CDR3 here is CASSFSDEKLFF. DNA for the CDR3: TGCGCCAGCAGCTTCAGCGATGAAAAACTGTTTTTT.

The chain recombines TRBV11-3 with TRBJ2-1, with 7 bases matching TRBD2. CDR3 length equals 16 residues. From germline, CDR1 is SGHNT and CDR2 YENEEA. J lost 3 bases, V lost 5 bases, and 10 bases had no gene match. CDR3 loop: CASSRGSGEHYNEQFF. Written as DNA, the CDR3 is TGTGCCAGCAGCCGGGGGAGCGGGGAACACTACAATGAGCAGTTCTTC.

The CDR3 spells CSVEQTRDSLFSETQYF. In nucleotides, the CDR3 is TGCAGCGTCGAACAAACCCGGGACTCCTTATTCTCAGAGACCCAGTACTTC. The chain employs TRBV29-1 and TRBJ2-5; D is possibly TRBD2 (6 bases). Trimming left V 6 bases short and J 4 bases short, with 27 bases between. The CDR3 has 17 residues. The germline V gene encodes CDR1 SQVTM and CDR2 ANQGSEA.

V gene TRBV6-5 combines with J gene TRBJ2-7, with D hard to call. The ends were cut back, 8 bases at V and 6 bases at J, with 8 bases in the middle. The CDR3 totals 10 residues. From germline, CDR1 is MNHEY and CDR2 SVGAGI. CDR3 amino acids: CASAFAEQYF. The CDR3 bases are TGTGCCAGCGCTTTCGCCGAGCAGTACTTC.

The chain carries TRBV10-3 and TRBJ2-1; D gene uncertain. The CDR3 covers 12 residues. Germline-derived CDR1 and CDR2 are ENHRY and SYGVKD. The germline V and J ends were trimmed by 2 bases and 7 bases, with 6 bases remaining between them. The CDR3 nucleotides read TGTGCCATCAGTGAGATGGTAAATGAGCAGTTCTTC. Residues: CAISEMVNEQFF.

The chain employs TRBV7-3 and TRBJ2-7; 9 nucleotides match TRBD2. The V and J ends lost 2 bases and 4 bases, in that order; junction bases with no gene match: 6. This CDR3 contains 15 residues. Germline V gene data show CDR1 as SGHTA and CDR2 as FQGTGA. CDR3 coding DNA: TGTGCCAGCAGCTTATGGGGGACTAGCTCATACGAGCAGTACTTC. Residues: CASSLWGTSSYEQYF.

This clone is a singleton in its sample. The chain uses TRBV27 and TRBJ1-2, with a possible D match to TRBD1 (6 bases). V lost 1 base and J lost 5, with 11 bases in between. The CDR3 covers 14 residues. Per the germline V gene, CDR1 is MNHEY and CDR2 is SMNVEV (reference sequence). CDR3 region: CASSLYQGPYGYTF. The DNA for the CDR3 is TGTGCCAGCAGTTTATACCAGGGGCCTTATGGCTACACCTTC.

This chain uses TRBV5-6 with TRBJ2-7; 8 nucleotides match TRBD1. CDR1 and CDR2 (germline): SGHDT, YYEEEE. V shed 2 bases and J 3 bases; nucleotides not matched to a gene: 4. The CDR3 loop spans 14 amino acids. The CDR3 bases are TGTGCCAGCAGCTTTGGACAGGGCCTCTACGAGCAGTACTTC. Amino acid sequence: CASSFGQGLYEQYF.

The V call is TRBV11-2, the J call TRBJ2-7; no clear D. The V gene's germline CDR1 is SGHAT and CDR2 FQNNGV. The V end lost 0 bases, the J end lost 7 bases, and 7 bases lay between the germline ends. This CDR3 has 12 amino acids. This CDR3 reads CASSLDPREQYF. The CDR3 nucleotides are TGTGCCAGCAGCTTAGACCCAAGAGAGCAGTACTTC.

This clone was found once. The rearrangement uses TRBV4-1 and TRBJ2-7; D possibly corresponds to TRBD1 (6 bases). V was pared by 5 bases and J by 5 bases, with 13 bases between. This CDR3 region has 13 residues. The germline V gene encodes CDR1 MGHRA and CDR2 YSYEKL. The CDR3 DNA is TGCGCCAGCAGCTACAGGGTCATCAACGAGCAGTACTTC. Amino acids: CASSYRVINEQYF.

The chain carries TRBV7-6 and TRBJ2-1; 14 positions match TRBD2. Germline assignment: CDR1 SGHVS and CDR2 FNYEAQ. The CDR3 totals 16 residues. J lost 5 bases, V lost 5 bases, and 5 bases had no gene match. CDR3 sequence (DNA): TGTGCCAGCAGCGTCCGACTAGCGGGAGGGGACAATGAGCAGTTCTTC. Translated, it gives CASSVRLAGGDNEQFF.

V usage is TRBV11-1 and J usage is TRBJ1-2; possible D gene TRBD1, 5 bases. The V end was cut by 5 bases, the J end by 4 bases, with 11 bases between. The CDR3 is made up of 13 amino acids. CDR1 is SGHAT, CDR2 FQDESV, per germline (reference sequence). The CDR3 is CASSPRDGYGYTF. The DNA for the CDR3 is TGTGCCAGCAGCCCGAGGGACGGCTATGGCTACACCTTC.

The chain links TRBV13 to TRBJ2-3; 13 bases are shared with TRBD2. Germline V gives CDR1 PRHDT, CDR2 FYEKMQ (reference sequence). CDR3 length equals 17 residues. The V segment lost 5 bases and the J segment 2 bases; nucleotides outside the gene matches: 7. The CDR3 nucleotides are TGTGCCAGCAGCACTCGAGGGACTAGCGGGAACACAGATACGCAGTATTTT. This gives the protein CASSTRGTSGNTDTQYF.